This passage covers 27 T cell receptor beta chains from one sample sequenced in a study of chemoradiotherapy in HPV16-positive cancers. Some clones are missing from TCRdb's copy, which holds only in-frame ones; the method was immunoSEQ multiplex PCR. The sample lists fewer than 15,000 clones, around 88% seen once, with about 4% in the top ten. Sample: blood, taken from a patient who underwent chemoradiotherapy. Receptors originate from a human donor with HPV-associated anogenital cancer.

The gene calls are TRBV27 and TRBJ2-1; perhaps TRBD2 as D (6 bases). CDR1 and CDR2 from the germline V gene are MNHEY and SMNVEV (reference sequence). The CDR3 sequence is 14 residues long. The V end was cut by 3 bases, the J end by 9 bases, with 15 bases between. The CDR3 region has the DNA TGTGCCAGCAGTTTTTTGAACCAGGAGGGTGAGCAGTTCTTC. Translated: CASSFLNQEGEQFF.

In this sample, this clone turned up a few times. The chain has TRBV7-9 and TRBJ1-4, with D uncertain. Trimming cost V 5 bases and J 0 bases, with 13 bases left between them. From germline, CDR1 is SEHNR and CDR2 FQNEAQ (reference sequence). The CDR3 length is 16 residues. The CDR3 region is CASSQIASATNEKLFF. The CDR3 DNA is TGTGCCAGCAGCCAGATCGCGAGCGCAACTAATGAAAAACTGTTTTTT.

The chain combines TRBV11-2 with TRBJ1-1; D is unresolved. The CDR3 runs to 14 residues. V was cut by 2 bases and J by 1 base, with 8 bases left in between. The germline gives CDR1 SGHAT, CDR2 FQNNGV. The DNA for the CDR3 is TGTGCCAGCAGCTTAACAGAGACGAACACTGAAGCTTTCTTT. As protein: CASSLTETNTEAFF.

J is TRBJ2-4 and V is TRBV5-1; the D is unclear. The V and J ends lost 0 bases and 6 bases respectively, with 4 bases between them. This CDR3 spans 12 amino acids. Germline CDR1 and CDR2: SGHRS and YFSETQ. CDR3 bases: TGCGCCAGCAGCTTGGATGGAAACATTCAGTACTTC. It encodes CASSLDGNIQYF.

This chain links TRBV21-1 with TRBJ2-2; the table names TRBD1, a call not compared with the DNA. TRBV21-1 has pseudogene status. The CDR3 extends over 18 amino acids. CDR3 coding DNA: TGTGCCAGCAGCACCCGTGAAGGGGCCAAATTTAATCCCGGGGAGCTGTTTTTT. It codes for CASSTREGAKFNPGELFF.

This chain uses TRBV6-6 with TRBJ2-2; TRBD1 matches at 8 bases. The CDR3 loop spans 16 amino acids. V was clipped by 4 bases and J by 6 bases; unmatched bases: 10. From germline, CDR1 is MNHNY and CDR2 SVGAGI (reference sequence). The CDR3 loop is CASSSTDRGRPGELFF. CDR3 nucleotide sequence: TGTGCCAGCAGTTCGACTGACAGGGGAAGGCCCGGGGAGCTGTTTTTT.

The chain has TRBV5-5 and TRBJ2-7; D is perhaps TRBD1 (6 bases). The germline V gene has CDR1 SGHKS and CDR2 YYEKEE (reference sequence). This CDR3 is 14 amino acids long. The germline V and J ends were trimmed by 4 bases and 3 bases, with 14 bases remaining between them. CDR3 protein: CASSSDTGSYEQYF. The CDR3 region has the DNA TGTGCCAGCAGCAGCGACACAGGGAGCTACGAGCAGTACTTC.

This clone occurred a few times. The chain recombines TRBV7-3 with TRBJ1-1; D may be TRBD1 (5 bases). V shed 5 bases and J shed 1 base, with 26 bases lying between them. The CDR3 runs to 19 residues. Germline CDR1 and CDR2: SGHTA and FQGTGA. The CDR3 bases are TGTGCCAGCAGCAGGGACGGAGGATGGAATAAATATCAGAACACTGAAGCTTTCTTT. Protein product: CASSRDGGWNKYQNTEAFF.

This chain connects TRBV11-2 to TRBJ2-7; D ambiguous. The CDR3 runs to 13 residues. Trimming removed 2 bases at V and 5 bases at J, with 10 bases between. The germline V gene has CDR1 SGHAT and CDR2 FQNNGV. The CDR3 region has the DNA TGTGCCAGCAGCTTACCAGGTAGCCACGAGCAGTACTTC. This sequence encodes CASSLPGSHEQYF.

The V gene is TRBV5-1, the J gene TRBJ1-1; D is undetermined. The CDR3 sequence is 11 residues long. Trimming pared 6 bases from V and 1 base from J, leaving 4 bases between. Germline-derived CDR1 and CDR2 are SGHRS and YFSETQ. CDR3 nucleotides: TGCGCCAGCAAGGAGAACACTGAAGCTTTCTTT. It translates to CASKENTEAFF.

The V call is TRBV30, the J call TRBJ1-2; 8 bases are shared with TRBD1. Losses at the gene ends were 4 bases for V and 8 bases for J; bases not matched to a gene: 9. Germline-derived CDR1 and CDR2 are GTSNPN and SVGIG (reference sequence). The CDR3 consists of 13 residues. CDR3: CAWKGRTGRGYTF. The CDR3 bases are TGTGCCTGGAAGGGACGGACAGGGAGAGGCTACACCTTC.

The chain carries TRBV5-6 and TRBJ2-5, with 10 positions matching TRBD1. In germline, CDR1 is SGHDT, CDR2 YYEEEE. The CDR3 runs to 15 residues. V trimming: 2 bases; J trimming: 4 bases; junction bases outside the gene matches: 5. The CDR3 DNA is TGTGCCAGCAGCTTTCCGACAGGGGGCATAGAGACCCAGTACTTC. Encoded protein: CASSFPTGGIETQYF.

This chain joins TRBV11-2 and TRBJ2-3, with 11 bases fitting TRBD2. V dropped 2 bases and J dropped 6; count of bases not matched to a gene: 4. CDR1 is SGHAT, CDR2 FQNNGV, per germline. The CDR3 runs to 15 residues. CDR3 sequence (DNA): TGTGCCAGCAGCTTATACGCTAGCGGGAGGGATACGCAGTATTTT. Its translation: CASSLYASGRDTQYF.

This clone was detected once. V and J are TRBV6-4 and TRBJ2-1, with 8 bases identical to TRBD2. This CDR3 has 16 residues. The germline V gene encodes CDR1 MRHNA and CDR2 SNTAGT. V was pared by 0 bases and J by 3 bases, with 4 bases of the junction left unmatched. CDR3 protein: CASSDSREGDYNEQFF. The CDR3 DNA is TGTGCCAGCAGTGACTCTCGGGAGGGAGACTACAATGAGCAGTTCTTC.

This sequence joins TRBV5-6 and TRBJ2-5; 7 bases are a match to TRBD1. There are 15 residues in the CDR3. Germline V gives CDR1 SGHDT, CDR2 YYEEEE. Losses at the gene ends were 5 bases for V and 5 bases for J; bases not matched to a gene: 12. The CDR3: CASSFNTGVAETQYF. CDR3 DNA: TGTGCCAGCAGTTTTAACACAGGGGTAGCGGAGACCCAGTACTTC.

In DNA form, the CDR3 reads TGTGCCAGCAGTGAAGGGGCCAGCCCTAATGAAAAACTGTTTTTT. It is translated as CASSEGASPNEKLFF. The chain carries TRBV2 and TRBJ1-4; D ambiguous. The ends were cut back, 1 base at V and 3 bases at J, with 9 bases in the middle. Looked up from germline, CDR1 is SNHLY and CDR2 is FYNNEI. The CDR3 totals 15 residues.

The chain couples TRBV30 to TRBJ1-5; perhaps TRBD1 as D (6 bases). The CDR3 is 17 residues long. Germline V gene data show CDR1 as GTSNPN and CDR2 as SVGIG (reference sequence). Trimming cost V 0 bases and J 1 base, with 16 bases left between them. CDR3 coding DNA: TGTGCCTGGAGTGTAAGAGCAGGGGTTTCCAGCAATCAGCCCCAGCATTTT. It specifies CAWSVRAGVSSNQPQHF.

The chain combines TRBV7-3 with TRBJ2-2; no clear D. CDR1 and CDR2 from the germline V gene are SGHTA and FQGTGA. The CDR3 extends over 13 amino acids. Trimming took 2 bases from V and 8 from J, leaving 9 bases between them. The chain's CDR3 is CASSLYPWGELFF. The CDR3 nucleotides are TGTGCCAGCAGCTTATACCCCTGGGGGGAGCTGTTTTTT. Based on the CDR3 plus reference TRBV7-3 and TRBJ2-2, the full variable domain is GAGVSQTPSNKVTEKGKYVELRCDPISGHTALYWYRQSLGQGPEFLIYFQGTGAADDSGLPNDRFFAVRPEGSVSTLKIQRTERGDSAVYLCASSLYPWGELFFGEGSRLTVL.

The chain has TRBV2 and TRBJ1-1; no firm D call. The V end lost 5 bases, the J end lost 1 base, and 11 bases lay between the germline ends. This CDR3 spans 14 amino acids. Per the germline V gene, CDR1 is SNHLY and CDR2 is FYNNEI. The CDR3 DNA reads TGTGCCAGCAGTTCAGAGGGCCGGAACACTGAAGCTTTCTTT. Translation: CASSSEGRNTEAFF. Complete variable domain (other parts from reference TRBV2 and TRBJ1-1): EPEVTQTPSHQVTQMGQEVILRCVPISNHLYFYWYRQILGQKVEFLVSFYNNEISEKSEIFDDQFSVERPDGSNFTLKIRSTKLEDSAMYFCASSSEGRNTEAFFGQGTRLTVV.

J is TRBJ1-1 and V is TRBV25-1; TRBD1 matches at 7 bases. This CDR3 has 14 residues. Germline loops: CDR1 MGHDK, CDR2 SYGVNS. Trimming cost V 2 bases and J 1 base; bases outside gene matches: 1. CDR3 DNA sequence: TGTGCCAGCAGTGAAACAGGGGCGAACACTGAAGCTTTCTTT. Its protein product is CASSETGANTEAFF. Based on the CDR3 plus reference TRBV25-1 and TRBJ1-1, the full variable domain is EADIYQTPRYLVIGTGKKITLECSQTMGHDKMYWYQQDPGMELHLIHYSYGVNSTEKGDLSSESTVSRIRTEHFPLTLESARPSHTSQYLCASSETGANTEAFFGQGTRLTVV.

A few counts support this clone. The J gene is TRBJ2-6, the V gene TRBV5-6, with TRBD1 as a possible D gene (6 bases). CDR3 size: 18 residues. Germline V gene sequence: CDR1 SGHDT, CDR2 YYEEEE. V was clipped by 1 base and J by 0 bases, with 14 bases between them. The CDR3 coding sequence is TGTGCCAGCAGCTTGCGTCGGGACACCTACTCTGGGGCCAACGTCCTGACTTTC. Protein: CASSLRRDTYSGANVLTF.

The rearrangement joins TRBV6-5 to TRBJ2-3, with TRBD2 as a possible D gene (5 bases). The CDR3 runs to 14 residues. CDR1 and CDR2 (germline): MNHEY, SVGAGI. Trimming stripped 7 bases from V and 1 base from J, with 12 bases between. The CDR3 sequence: CASTTTRGTDTQYF. CDR3 nucleotides: TGTGCCAGCACCACAACTAGAGGCACAGATACGCAGTATTTT.

This clone appeared once. The chain uses TRBV28 and TRBJ1-4, with D perhaps TRBD1 (5 bases). Germline assignment: CDR1 MDHEN and CDR2 SYDVKM. CDR3 length: 15 amino acids. Trimming removed 4 bases from V and 0 bases from J, with 9 bases in between. The CDR3 DNA follows: TGTGCCAGCAGTTCCCCGACAGCAACTAATGAAAAACTGTTTTTT. It encodes CASSSPTATNEKLFF.

The genes are TRBV28 and TRBJ2-5; no firm D call. Per the germline V gene, CDR1 is MDHEN and CDR2 is SYDVKM. The ends were cut back, 6 bases at V and 2 bases at J, with 13 bases in the middle. The CDR3 covers 14 residues. The CDR3 is CASRLSGRQETQYF. Here the CDR3 DNA reads TGTGCCAGCAGGCTCAGTGGGCGGCAAGAGACCCAGTACTTC.

The V call is TRBV19, the J call TRBJ1-5; TRBD1 is a possible D gene (5 bases). This CDR3 region has 16 residues. CDR1 is LNHDA and CDR2 is SQIVND in the germline V gene (reference sequence). Deletions cut 3 bases from V and 0 bases from J, with 12 bases between. DNA of the CDR3: TGTGCCAGTAGTATTGCGGCAGGGCGTAGCAATCAGCCCCAGCATTTT. This gives the protein CASSIAAGRSNQPQHF.

The J gene is TRBJ1-2, the V gene TRBV19; no definite D call. V lost 6 bases and J 2 bases, leaving 16 bases between the germline ends. Germline V lookup: CDR1 LNHDA, CDR2 SQIVND (reference sequence). This CDR3 has 15 amino acids. The CDR3 loop reads CASSRTAEGNYGYTF. CDR3 DNA: TGTGCCAGTAGCCGAACAGCGGAAGGGAACTATGGCTACACCTTC.

This chain connects TRBV7-9 to TRBJ2-7; possibly TRBD1 for D (6 bases). Germline assignment: CDR1 SEHNR and CDR2 FQNEAQ (reference sequence). The V gene lost 5 bases and the J gene lost 2 bases, with 13 bases spanning the gap. The CDR3 runs 14 residues. The CDR3 loop is CASSDSGGPYEQYF. The CDR3, as DNA: TGTGCCAGCAGCGATAGTGGGGGCCCCTACGAGCAGTACTTC.